The 17 T cell receptor beta chains given below trace back to one sample, sequenced in a study of blood T cells in healthy people across ages. A sample-barcoded 5' primer and a J-beta primer mix were used in a second PCR of roughly 7 to 12 cycles. TCRdb recomputed calls from the 5' RACE reads with MiXCR, one row per CDR3 protein. The table has 650,000 to 700,000 distinct CDR3 sequences, around 32% seen once. The sequenced material came from blood. These receptors all come from a woman of 80 years or more in good health.

This clonotype came up many times. The CDR3 DNA reads as TGTGCCAGCAGTTACAGGATTAGCGATGAGCAGTTCTTC. Encoded protein: CASSYRISDEQFF. This sequence joins TRBV6-6 and TRBJ2-1; the D gene is possibly TRBD2 (5 bases). Germline V gene lookup returns CDR1 MNHNY and CDR2 SVGAGI (reference sequence). The germline V and J ends were trimmed by 2 bases and 8 bases, with 10 bases remaining between them. The CDR3 extends over 13 amino acids.

This clonotype was picked up many times. V is TRBV7-2 and J is TRBJ2-3; D unclear. Germline loops: CDR1 SGHTA, CDR2 FQGNSA. The CDR3 is 13 amino acids. V lost 1 base and J 4 bases, leaving 6 bases between the germline ends. This CDR3 is CASSLGWADTQYF. The CDR3 nucleotides read TGTGCCAGCAGCTTAGGATGGGCAGATACGCAGTATTTT.

Concerning this clonotype: Being one base from a much bigger clone, this may be a read error. The chain has TRBV20-1 and TRBJ1-5; TRBD1 matches 8 bases. The CDR3 length is 14 residues. Germline assignment: CDR1 DFQATT and CDR2 SNEGSKA (reference sequence). J was trimmed by 6 bases and V by 5 bases; bases with no gene match: 9. The CDR3 sequence: CSASDRGPSQPQHF. In nucleotides, the CDR3 is TGCAGTGCTTCAGACAGGGGCCCTAGTCAGCCCCAGCATTTT.

The J gene is TRBJ2-7, the V gene TRBV7-6; 8 bases fit TRBD2. Germline loops: CDR1 SGHVS, CDR2 FNYEAQ. CDR3 length: 16 amino acids. V gave up 5 bases and J gave up 0 bases; unmatched junction bases: 9. The CDR3 sequence: CASSLRTSGVSYEQYF. The CDR3 coding sequence is TGTGCCAGCAGCCTCAGAACTAGCGGAGTCTCCTACGAGCAGTACTTC.

This clonotype has a handful of counts. The rearrangement joins TRBV20-1 to TRBJ2-1, with 12 bases aligning to TRBD1. Germline V gene data show CDR1 as DFQATT and CDR2 as SNEGSKA (reference sequence). V lost 6 bases, J lost 10 bases, and 10 bases stayed unmatched. This CDR3 has 14 amino acids. The CDR3 sequence: CSADTGTGGKEQFF. The CDR3 coding sequence is TGCAGTGCGGACACCGGGACAGGGGGCAAGGAGCAGTTCTTC.

J is TRBJ2-5 and V is TRBV11-2; no clear D. The germline CDR1 and CDR2 sequences are SGHAT and FQNNGV. There are 15 residues in the CDR3. V was cut by 5 bases and J by 2 bases, with 15 bases left in between. The CDR3 nucleotides are TGTGCCAGCAGCCTTGGAGCCGGTCGGCAAGAGACCCAGTACTTC. Amino acid sequence: CASSLGAGRQETQYF. The variable domain in full, completed from reference TRBV11-2 and TRBJ2-5, reads EAGVAQSPRYKIIEKRQSVAFWCNPISGHATLYWYQQILGQGPKLLIQFQNNGVVDDSQLPKDRFSAERLKGVDSTLKIQPAKLEDSAVYLCASSLGAGRQETQYFGPGTRLLVL.

This clonotype was picked up many times. With a much larger clone just one base away, this may be a read error. This chain links TRBV5-1 with TRBJ2-5, with D perhaps assigned TRBD1 or TRBD2 (5 bases each). The CDR3 runs 15 residues. Germline lookup yields CDR1 SGHRS and CDR2 YFSETQ. This CDR3 is CASTLRGADYNEQYF. In DNA, the CDR3 is TGCGCCAGCACCTTGAGAGGGGCCGATTACAATGAGCAGTACTTC.

The table lists this clonotype with a few counts. A much more abundant neighbour one base away suggests this may be a read error. The chain links TRBV7-9 to TRBJ2-5; TRBD2 matches 9 bases. CDR1 SEHNR and CDR2 FQNEAQ come from the germline V gene (reference sequence). The CDR3 extends over 16 amino acids. Unmatched junction bases numbered 18, after V lost 5 bases and J lost 11 bases. The CDR3 coding sequence is TGTGCCAGCAGCCACGTGGGGACTAGCTACTACAATGAGCAGTACTTC. Amino acids: CASSHVGTSYYNEQYF.

The rearrangement joins TRBV7-2 to TRBJ1-2; D may be TRBD1 (6 bases). The germline V gene encodes CDR1 SGHTA and CDR2 FQGNSA. This CDR3 region has 12 residues. CDR3 protein: CATGTRGYGYTF. CDR3 in DNA: TGTGCAACAGGGACCAGGGGATATGGCTACACCTTC.

The table lists this clonotype with many counts. This chain connects TRBV7-2 to TRBJ2-7; 10 bases line up with TRBD1. V lost 5 bases and J lost 1; bases outside the gene matches: 5. The CDR3 totals 15 residues. Germline V gene data show CDR1 as SGHTA and CDR2 as FQGNSA. This chain's CDR3 is CASSPRTGGSYEQYF. CDR3 DNA: TGTGCCAGCAGCCCGCGGACAGGGGGTTCCTACGAGCAGTACTTC.

Worth noting for this clonotype: It may be a read error: a sequence one base away is much more abundant. This rearrangement joins TRBV6-4 to TRBJ1-2; D gene uncertain. CDR3 size: 15 residues. Germline CDR1 and CDR2: MRHNA and SNTAGT. With 2 bases removed from V and 6 bases from J, the gap between germline ends came to 16 bases. CDR3 in amino acids: CASSDQNVETHGYTF. In DNA form, the CDR3 reads TGTGCCAGCAGTGACCAGAACGTAGAGACCCATGGCTACACCTTC.

As to this clonotype: A much larger clonotype is one base distant, so this may be a read error. The chain uses TRBV24-1 and TRBJ2-5; the D gene is possibly TRBD2 (5 bases). The CDR3 runs to 13 residues. V was pared by 7 bases and J by 5 bases, with 13 bases between. Germline V gene lookup returns CDR1 KGHDR and CDR2 SFDVKD. The CDR3 sequence: CATREANGETQYF. Here the CDR3 DNA reads TGTGCCACCAGGGAGGCCAACGGGGAGACCCAGTACTTC.

This clonotype was seen a handful of times. V usage is TRBV5-1 and J usage is TRBJ1-3, with D possibly being TRBD1 (5 bases). The CDR3 covers 16 residues. Trimming took off 3 bases at V and 4 bases at J, with 17 bases between the two ends. The germline V gene has CDR1 SGHRS and CDR2 YFSETQ. CDR3 amino acids: CASSSRGGGLGNTIYF. Written as DNA, the CDR3 is TGCGCCAGCAGCTCCCGGGGTGGGGGATTAGGAAACACCATATATTTT. Filled out from reference TRBV5-1 and TRBJ1-3, the complete variable domain reads KAGVTQTPRYLIKTRGQQVTLSCSPISGHRSVSWYQQTPGQGLQFLFEYFSETQRNKGNFPGRFSGRQFSNSRSEMNVSTLELGDSALYLCASSSRGGGLGNTIYFGEGSWLTVV.

This clonotype came up a few times. This chain links TRBV19 with TRBJ1-5; the D is unclear. Trimming removed 2 bases at V and 1 base at J, with 9 bases between. Germline V CDR1 and CDR2: LNHDA, SQIVND (reference sequence). The CDR3 is made up of 15 amino acids. CDR3 sequence reads: CASSIRLNSNQPQHF. CDR3 bases: TGTGCCAGTAGTATAAGACTAAACAGCAATCAGCCCCAGCATTTT.

Comments on this clonotype: A read error is possible here, since a much larger clone lies one base away. V is TRBV5-1 and J is TRBJ2-6; D call uncertain. This CDR3 comprises 14 residues. Between the trimmed V and J ends, which lost 7 bases and 4 bases, there was a span of 12 bases. In germline, CDR1 is SGHRS, CDR2 YFSETQ. The CDR3 spells CASSNSLGANVLTF. The CDR3 coding sequence is TGCGCCAGCTCAAACAGTCTCGGGGCCAACGTCCTGACTTTC.

In its sample, this clonotype was seen many times. The rearrangement links TRBV11-2 to TRBJ2-1; weak D call: TRBD2 (6 bases). Per the germline V gene, CDR1 is SGHAT and CDR2 is FQNNGV. The length of the CDR3 is 16 residues. The germline V and J ends were trimmed by 1 base and 6 bases, with 16 bases remaining between them. The CDR3 DNA follows: TGTGCCAGCAGCTTAGCGCTAGCGAGGCCCTCCAATGAGCAGTTCTTC. Its translation is CASSLALARPSNEQFF.

A few counts support this clonotype. The CDR3 DNA sequence: TGTGCCATCCATGCGCCAGACAGGGGACGGAAGGGCTACACCTTC. Amino acids: CAIHAPDRGRKGYTF. J is TRBJ1-2 and V is TRBV21-1; the table names TRBD1, a call not compared with the DNA. TRBV21-1 is tagged as a pseudogene. The CDR3 is 15 amino acids.